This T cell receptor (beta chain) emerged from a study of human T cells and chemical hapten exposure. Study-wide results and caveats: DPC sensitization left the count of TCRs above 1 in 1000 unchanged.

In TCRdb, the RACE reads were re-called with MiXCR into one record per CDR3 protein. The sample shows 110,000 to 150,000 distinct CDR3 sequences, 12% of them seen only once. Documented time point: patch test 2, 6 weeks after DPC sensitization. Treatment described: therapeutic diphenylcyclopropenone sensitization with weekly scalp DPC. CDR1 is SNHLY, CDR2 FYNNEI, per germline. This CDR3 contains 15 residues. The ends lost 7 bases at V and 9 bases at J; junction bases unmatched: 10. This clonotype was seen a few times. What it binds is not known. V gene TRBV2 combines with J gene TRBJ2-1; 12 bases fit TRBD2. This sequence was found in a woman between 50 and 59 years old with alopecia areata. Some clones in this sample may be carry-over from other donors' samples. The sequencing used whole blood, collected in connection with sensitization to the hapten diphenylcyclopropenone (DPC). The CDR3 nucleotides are TGTGCCAGCACTAGCGGGAGGGCCGTAAGAGGTGAGCAGTTCTTC. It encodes CASTSGRAVRGEQFF. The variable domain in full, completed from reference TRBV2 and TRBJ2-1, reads EPEVTQTPSHQVTQMGQEVILRCVPISNHLYFYWYRQILGQKVEFLVSFYNNEISEKSEIFDDQFSVERPDGSNFTLKIRSTKLEDSAMYFCASTSGRAVRGEQFFGPGTRLTVL.